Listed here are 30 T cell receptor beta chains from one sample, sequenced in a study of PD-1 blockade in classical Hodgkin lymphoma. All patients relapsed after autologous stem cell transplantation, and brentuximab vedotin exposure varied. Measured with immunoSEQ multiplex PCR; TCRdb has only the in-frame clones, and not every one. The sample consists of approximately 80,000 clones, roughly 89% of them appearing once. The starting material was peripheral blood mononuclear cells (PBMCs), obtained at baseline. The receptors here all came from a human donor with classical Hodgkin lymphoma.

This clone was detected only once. CDR3 sequence reads: CASSFPEGGNTEAFF. CDR3 nucleotides: TGTGCCAGTAGTTTCCCTGAGGGGGGTAACACTGAAGCTTTCTTT. The V call is TRBV19, the J call TRBJ1-1, with D maybe TRBD1 (6 bases). The V and J ends lost 5 bases and 2 bases respectively, with 15 bases between them. Germline lookup yields CDR1 LNHDA and CDR2 SQIVND (reference sequence). This CDR3 is built from 15 residues.

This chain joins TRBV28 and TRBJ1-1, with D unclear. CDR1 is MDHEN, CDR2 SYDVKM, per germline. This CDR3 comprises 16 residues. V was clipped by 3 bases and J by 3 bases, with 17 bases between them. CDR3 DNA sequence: TGTGCCAGCAGTTTGGGCGGAAGCCCGGGGTACACTGAAGCTTTCTTT. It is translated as CASSLGGSPGYTEAFF.

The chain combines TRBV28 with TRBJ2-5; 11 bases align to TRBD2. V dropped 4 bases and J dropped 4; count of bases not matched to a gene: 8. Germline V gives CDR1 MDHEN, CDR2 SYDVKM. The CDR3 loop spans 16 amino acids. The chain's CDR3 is CASSSDRLAGLETQYF. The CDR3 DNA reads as TGTGCCAGCAGTTCGGACCGACTAGCGGGACTAGAGACCCAGTACTTC.

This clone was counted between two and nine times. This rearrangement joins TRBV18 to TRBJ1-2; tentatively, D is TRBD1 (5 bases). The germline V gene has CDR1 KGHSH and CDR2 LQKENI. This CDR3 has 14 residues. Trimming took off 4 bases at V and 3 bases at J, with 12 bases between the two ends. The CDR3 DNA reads TGTGCCAGCTCACGGGGGGACGAGGACTATGGCTACACCTTC. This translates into CASSRGDEDYGYTF.

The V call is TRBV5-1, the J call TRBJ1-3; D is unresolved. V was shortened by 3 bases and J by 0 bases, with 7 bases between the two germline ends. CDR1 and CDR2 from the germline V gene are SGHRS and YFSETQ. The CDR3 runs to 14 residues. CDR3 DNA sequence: TGCGCCAGCAGCTCCTCCGGCTCTGGAAACACCATATATTTT. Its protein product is CASSSSGSGNTIYF.

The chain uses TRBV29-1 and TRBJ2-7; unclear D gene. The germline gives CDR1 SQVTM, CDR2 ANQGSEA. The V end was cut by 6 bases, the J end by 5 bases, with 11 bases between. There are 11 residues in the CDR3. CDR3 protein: CSVVQPDEQYF. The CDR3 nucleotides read TGCAGCGTGGTTCAGCCGGACGAGCAGTACTTC.

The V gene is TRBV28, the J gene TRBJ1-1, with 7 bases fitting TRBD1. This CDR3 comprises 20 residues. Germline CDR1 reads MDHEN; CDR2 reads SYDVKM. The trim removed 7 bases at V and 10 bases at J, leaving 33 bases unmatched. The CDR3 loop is CASTSQHPTILEGALEVAFF. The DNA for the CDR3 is TGTGCCAGCACCTCCCAACACCCAACGATCCTTGAGGGGGCCCTTGAAGTAGCTTTCTTT.

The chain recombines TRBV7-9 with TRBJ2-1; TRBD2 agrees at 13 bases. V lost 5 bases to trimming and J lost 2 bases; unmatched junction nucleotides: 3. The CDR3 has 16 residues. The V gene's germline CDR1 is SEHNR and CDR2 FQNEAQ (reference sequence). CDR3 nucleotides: TGTGCCAGCAGCGGACTAGCGGGAGATCCCTACAATGAGCAGTTCTTC. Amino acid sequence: CASSGLAGDPYNEQFF.

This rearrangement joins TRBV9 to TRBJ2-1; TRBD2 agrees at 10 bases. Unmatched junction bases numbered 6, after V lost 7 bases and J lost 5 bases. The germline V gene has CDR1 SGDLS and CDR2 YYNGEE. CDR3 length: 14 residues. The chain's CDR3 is CASSWTSGDNEQFF. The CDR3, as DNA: TGTGCCAGCTCCTGGACTAGCGGCGACAATGAGCAGTTCTTC.

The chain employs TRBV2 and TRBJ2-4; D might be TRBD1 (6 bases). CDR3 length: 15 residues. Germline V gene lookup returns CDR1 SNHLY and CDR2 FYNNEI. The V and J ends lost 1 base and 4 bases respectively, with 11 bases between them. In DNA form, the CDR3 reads TGTGCCAGCAGTGAAGGTTCCAGGGGTAAAAACATTCAGTACTTC. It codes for CASSEGSRGKNIQYF.

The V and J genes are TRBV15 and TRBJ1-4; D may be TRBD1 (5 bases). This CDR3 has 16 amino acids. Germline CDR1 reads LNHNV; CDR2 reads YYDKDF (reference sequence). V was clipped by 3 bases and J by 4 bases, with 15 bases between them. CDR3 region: CATSRGIQGRNEKLFF. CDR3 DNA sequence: TGTGCCACCAGCAGGGGTATCCAGGGCCGTAATGAAAAACTGTTTTTT.

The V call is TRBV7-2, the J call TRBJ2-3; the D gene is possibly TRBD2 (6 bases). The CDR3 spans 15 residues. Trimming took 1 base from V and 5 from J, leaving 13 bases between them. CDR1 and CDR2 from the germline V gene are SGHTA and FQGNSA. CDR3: CASSLVRESIDTQYF. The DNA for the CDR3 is TGTGCCAGCAGCTTAGTCCGGGAGAGTATAGATACGCAGTATTTT.

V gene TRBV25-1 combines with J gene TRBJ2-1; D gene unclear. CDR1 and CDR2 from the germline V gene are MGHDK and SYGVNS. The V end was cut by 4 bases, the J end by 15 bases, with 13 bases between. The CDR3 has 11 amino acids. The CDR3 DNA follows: TGTGCCAGCAGTGGGGTTCAGTCGGTGTTCTTC. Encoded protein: CASSGVQSVFF. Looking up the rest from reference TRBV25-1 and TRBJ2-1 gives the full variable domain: EADIYQTPRYLVIGTGKKITLECSQTMGHDKMYWYQQDPGMELHLIHYSYGVNSTEKGDLSSESTVSRIRTEHFPLTLESARPSHTSQYLCASSGVQSVFFGPGTRLTVL.

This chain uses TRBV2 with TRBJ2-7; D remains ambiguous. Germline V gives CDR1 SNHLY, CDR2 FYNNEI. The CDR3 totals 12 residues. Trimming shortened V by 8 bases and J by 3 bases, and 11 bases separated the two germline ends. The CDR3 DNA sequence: TGTGCCAGCGGCTTGGGCGGCTACGAGCAGTACTTC. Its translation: CASGLGGYEQYF.

The CDR3: CASSVRLAGSGELFF. DNA of the CDR3: TGTGCCAGCAGCGTTAGGCTAGCGGGATCCGGGGAGCTGTTTTTT. This chain connects TRBV9 to TRBJ2-2, with 9 bases lining up with TRBD2. The germline gives CDR1 SGDLS, CDR2 YYNGEE. Trimming cost V 2 bases and J 6 bases; bases outside gene matches: 5. The CDR3 length is 15 residues. Together with reference TRBV9 and TRBJ2-2, the CDR3 gives the full variable domain: DSGVTQTPKHLITATGQRVTLRCSPRSGDLSVYWYQQSLDQGLQFLIQYYNGEERAKGNILERFSAQQFPDLHSELNLSSLELGDSALYFCASSVRLAGSGELFFGEGSRLTVL.

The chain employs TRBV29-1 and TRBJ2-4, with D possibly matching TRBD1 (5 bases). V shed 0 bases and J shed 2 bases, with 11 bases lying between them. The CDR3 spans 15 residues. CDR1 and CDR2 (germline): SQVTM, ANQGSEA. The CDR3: CSVEDRAATKNIQYF. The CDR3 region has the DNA TGCAGCGTTGAAGACAGGGCGGCCACCAAAAACATTCAGTACTTC.

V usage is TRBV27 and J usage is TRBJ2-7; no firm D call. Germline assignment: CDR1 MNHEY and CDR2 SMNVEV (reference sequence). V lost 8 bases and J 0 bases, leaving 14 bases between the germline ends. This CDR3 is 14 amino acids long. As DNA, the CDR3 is TGTGCCAGCCAGCCAAGTTGGTACTCCTACGAGCAGTACTTC. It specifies CASQPSWYSYEQYF.

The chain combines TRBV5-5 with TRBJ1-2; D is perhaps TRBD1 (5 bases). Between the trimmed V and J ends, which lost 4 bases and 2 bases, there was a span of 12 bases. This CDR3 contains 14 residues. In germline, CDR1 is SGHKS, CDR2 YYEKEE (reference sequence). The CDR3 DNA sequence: TGTGCCAGCAGCGACCAAAGGGGCAACTATGGCTACACCTTC. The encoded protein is CASSDQRGNYGYTF. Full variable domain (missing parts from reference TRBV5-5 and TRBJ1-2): DAGVTQSPTHLIKTRGQQVTLRCSPISGHKSVSWYQQVLGQGPQFIFQYYEKEERGRGNFPDRFSARQFPNYSSELNVNALLLGDSALYLCASSDQRGNYGYTFGSGTRLTVV.

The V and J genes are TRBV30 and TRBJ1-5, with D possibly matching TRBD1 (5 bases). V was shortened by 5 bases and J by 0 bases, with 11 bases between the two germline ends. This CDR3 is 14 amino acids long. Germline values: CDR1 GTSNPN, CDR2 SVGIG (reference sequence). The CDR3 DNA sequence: TGTGCCTGGGGGGGAGGGTATAGCAATCAGCCCCAGCATTTT. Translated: CAWGGGYSNQPQHF.

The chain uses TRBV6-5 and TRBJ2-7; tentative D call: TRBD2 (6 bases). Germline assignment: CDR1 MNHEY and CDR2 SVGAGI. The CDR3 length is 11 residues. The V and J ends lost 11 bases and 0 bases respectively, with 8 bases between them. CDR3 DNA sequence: TGTGCCGTCGGGAGCTCCTACGAGCAGTACTTC. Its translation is CAVGSSYEQYF.

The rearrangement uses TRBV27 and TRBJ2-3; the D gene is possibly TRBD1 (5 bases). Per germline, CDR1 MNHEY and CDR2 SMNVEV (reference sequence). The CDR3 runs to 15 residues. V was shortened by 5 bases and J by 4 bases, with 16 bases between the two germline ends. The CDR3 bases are TGTGCCAGCAGTATAGGACAAGGCCTCCCAGATACGCAGTATTTT. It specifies CASSIGQGLPDTQYF.

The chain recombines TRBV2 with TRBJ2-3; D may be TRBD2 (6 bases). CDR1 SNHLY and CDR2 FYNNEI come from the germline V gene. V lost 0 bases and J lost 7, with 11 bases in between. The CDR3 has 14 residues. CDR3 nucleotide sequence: TGTGCCAGCAGTGAAGCTAACCGCGGGAATACGCAGTATTTT. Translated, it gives CASSEANRGNTQYF.

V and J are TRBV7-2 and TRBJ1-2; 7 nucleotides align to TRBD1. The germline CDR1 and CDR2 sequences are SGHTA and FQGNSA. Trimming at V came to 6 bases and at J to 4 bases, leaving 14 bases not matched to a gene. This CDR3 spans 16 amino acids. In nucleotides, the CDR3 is TGTGCCAGCAGTCTTTATCCCGGGACAGTGACCTATGGCTACACCTTC. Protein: CASSLYPGTVTYGYTF.

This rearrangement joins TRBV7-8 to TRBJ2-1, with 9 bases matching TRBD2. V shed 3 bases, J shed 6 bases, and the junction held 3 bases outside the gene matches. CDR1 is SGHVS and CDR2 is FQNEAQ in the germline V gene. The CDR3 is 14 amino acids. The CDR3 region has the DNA TGTGCCAGCAGCTTTGGGACTAGCTTCAATGAGCAGTTCTTC. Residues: CASSFGTSFNEQFF.

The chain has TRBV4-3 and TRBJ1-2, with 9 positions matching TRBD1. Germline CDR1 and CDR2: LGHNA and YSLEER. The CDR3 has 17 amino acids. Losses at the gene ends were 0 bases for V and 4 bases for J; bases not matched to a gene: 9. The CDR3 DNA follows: TGCGCCAGCAGCCAAGAACTAACAGGGGGCGCGAGCTATGGCTACACCTTC. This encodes CASSQELTGGASYGYTF.

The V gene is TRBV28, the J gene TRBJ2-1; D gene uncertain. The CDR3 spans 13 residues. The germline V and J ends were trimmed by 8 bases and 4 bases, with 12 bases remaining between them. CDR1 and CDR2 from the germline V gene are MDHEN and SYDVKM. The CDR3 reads CASGPSRYNEQFF. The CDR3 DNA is TGTGCCAGCGGCCCTTCCCGGTACAATGAGCAGTTCTTC.

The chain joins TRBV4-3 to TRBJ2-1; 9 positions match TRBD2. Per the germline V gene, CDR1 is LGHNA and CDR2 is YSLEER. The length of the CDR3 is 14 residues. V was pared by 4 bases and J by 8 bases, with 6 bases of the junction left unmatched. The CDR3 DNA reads TGCGCCAGCAGCCGGGTAGCGGGAGTGGATGAGCAGTTCTTC. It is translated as CASSRVAGVDEQFF.

In nucleotides, the CDR3 is TGTGCCAGCAGCTTGGATATCGTCGGCGAGCAGTACTTC. Translated, it gives CASSLDIVGEQYF. The chain recombines TRBV5-6 with TRBJ2-7; D gene ambiguous. Per the germline V gene, CDR1 is SGHDT and CDR2 is YYEEEE. V lost 0 bases, J lost 6 bases, and 10 bases lay in between. This CDR3 region has 13 residues. The variable domain in full, completed from reference TRBV5-6 and TRBJ2-7, reads DAGVTQSPTHLIKTRGQQVTLRCSPKSGHDTVSWYQQALGQGPQFIFQYYEEEERQRGNFPDRFSGHQFPNYSSELNVNALLLGDSALYLCASSLDIVGEQYFGPGTRLTVT.

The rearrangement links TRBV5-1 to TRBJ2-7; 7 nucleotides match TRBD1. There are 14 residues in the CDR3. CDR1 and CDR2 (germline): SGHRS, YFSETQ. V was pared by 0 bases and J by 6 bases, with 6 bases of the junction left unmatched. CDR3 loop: CASSLGQGHSEQYF. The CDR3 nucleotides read TGCGCCAGCAGCTTGGGACAGGGTCATTCCGAGCAGTACTTC.

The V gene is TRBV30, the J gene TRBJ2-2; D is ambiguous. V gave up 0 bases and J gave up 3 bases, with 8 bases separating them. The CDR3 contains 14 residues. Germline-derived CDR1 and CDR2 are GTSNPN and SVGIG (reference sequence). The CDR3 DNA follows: TGTGCCTGGAGTGTATCGCTGTACACCGGGGAGCTGTTTTTT. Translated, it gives CAWSVSLYTGELFF. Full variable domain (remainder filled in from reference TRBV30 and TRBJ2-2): SQTIHQWPATLVQPVGSPLSLECTVEGTSNPNLYWYRQAAGRGLQLLFYSVGIGQISSEVPQNLSASRPQDRQFILSSKKLLLSDSGFYLCAWSVSLYTGELFFGEGSRLTVL.